The clone carrying this TCR beta chain was observed many times. These data are taken from a study of CD8+CD57+ T cells in acquired aplastic anemia. The J segment lost 0 bases and the V segment lost 1 base, leaving 3 bases of the junction unmatched. CDR3 size: 16 residues. Germline V CDR1 and CDR2: SGHRS, YFSETQ. Patients sequenced had flow cytometry evidence of CD8+CD57+ cell expansion. According to the study, genomic DNA was the template for TCR beta VDJ and CDR3 profiling. Each CDR3 protein is one row after TCRdb ran MiXCR on the reads. Of 250,000 to 300,000 distinct CDR3 sequences listed, 50% to 65% are singletons.

The TCR originated in a human donor with aplastic anemia. Material: sorted CD4+, CD8+, or CD8+CD57+ T cells (not recorded which) from PBMCs. The genes are TRBV5-1 and TRBJ2-2, with 7 bases that match TRBD1. This chain's CDR3 is CASSLTGDPNTGELFF. In DNA form, the CDR3 reads TGCGCCAGCAGCTTGACAGGGGATCCGAACACCGGGGAGCTGTTTTTT.